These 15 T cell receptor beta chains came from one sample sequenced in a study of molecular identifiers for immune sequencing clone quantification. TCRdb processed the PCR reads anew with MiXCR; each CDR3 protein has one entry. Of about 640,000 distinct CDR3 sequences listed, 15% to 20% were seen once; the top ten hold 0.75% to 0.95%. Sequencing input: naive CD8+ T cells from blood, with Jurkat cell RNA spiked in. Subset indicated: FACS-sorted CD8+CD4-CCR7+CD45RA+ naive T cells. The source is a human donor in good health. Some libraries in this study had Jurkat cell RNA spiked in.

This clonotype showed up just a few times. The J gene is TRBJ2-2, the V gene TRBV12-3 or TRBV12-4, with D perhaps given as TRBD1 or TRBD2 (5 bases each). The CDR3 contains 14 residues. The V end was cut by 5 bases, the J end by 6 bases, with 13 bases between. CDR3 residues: CASSDLGDPGELFF. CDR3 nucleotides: TGTGCCAGCAGTGACCTCGGGGACCCCGGGGAGCTGTTTTTT.

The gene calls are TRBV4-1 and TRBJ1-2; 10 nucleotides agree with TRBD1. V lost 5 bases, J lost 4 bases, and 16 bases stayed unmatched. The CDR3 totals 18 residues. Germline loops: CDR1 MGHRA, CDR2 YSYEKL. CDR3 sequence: CASSSYYAGTGAIYGYTF. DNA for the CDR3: TGCGCCAGCAGCTCATATTACGCAGGGACAGGGGCTATCTATGGCTACACCTTC.

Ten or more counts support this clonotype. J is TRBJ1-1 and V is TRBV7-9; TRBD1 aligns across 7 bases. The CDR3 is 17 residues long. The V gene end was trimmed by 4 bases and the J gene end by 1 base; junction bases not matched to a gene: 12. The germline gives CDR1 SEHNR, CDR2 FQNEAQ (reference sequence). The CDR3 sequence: CASSSATGETANTEAFF. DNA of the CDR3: TGTGCCAGCAGCTCAGCAACAGGGGAGACGGCGAACACTGAAGCTTTCTTT. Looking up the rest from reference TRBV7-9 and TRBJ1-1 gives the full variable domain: DTGVSQNPRHKITKRGQNVTFRCDPISEHNRLYWYRQTLGQGPEFLTYFQNEAQLEKSRLLSDRFSAERPKGSFSTLEIQRTEQGDSAMYLCASSSATGETANTEAFFGQGTRLTVV.

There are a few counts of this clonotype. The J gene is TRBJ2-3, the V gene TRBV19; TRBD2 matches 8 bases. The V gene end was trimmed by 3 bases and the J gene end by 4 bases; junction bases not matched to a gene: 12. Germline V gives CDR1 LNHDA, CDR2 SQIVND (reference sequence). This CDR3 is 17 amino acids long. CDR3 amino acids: CASSIVVSGVDADTQYF. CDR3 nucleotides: TGTGCCAGTAGTATCGTCGTTAGCGGGGTAGATGCAGATACGCAGTATTTT.

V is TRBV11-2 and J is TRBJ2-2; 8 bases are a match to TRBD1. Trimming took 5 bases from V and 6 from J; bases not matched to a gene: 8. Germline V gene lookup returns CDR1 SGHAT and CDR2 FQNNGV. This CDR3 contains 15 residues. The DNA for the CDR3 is TGTGCCAGCAGCAACCTCGTACAGGGGGCCGGGGAGCTGTTTTTT. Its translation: CASSNLVQGAGELFF.

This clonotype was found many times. This CDR3 reads CASKEDRVKVLYEQYF. The CDR3 nucleotides are TGTGCCAGCAAAGAAGACAGGGTGAAAGTCCTGTACGAGCAGTACTTC. The genes are TRBV2 and TRBJ2-7; 7 bases map to TRBD1. Trimming cost V 7 bases and J 4 bases; bases outside gene matches: 16. Germline V gene lookup returns CDR1 SNHLY and CDR2 FYNNEI. There are 16 residues in the CDR3.

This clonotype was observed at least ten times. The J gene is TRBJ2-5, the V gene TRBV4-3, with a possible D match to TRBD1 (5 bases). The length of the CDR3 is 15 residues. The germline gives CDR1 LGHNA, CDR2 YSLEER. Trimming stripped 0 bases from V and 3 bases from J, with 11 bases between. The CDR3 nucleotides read TGCGCCAGCAGCCAAGATATAGCAGGGAAAGAGACCCAGTACTTC. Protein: CASSQDIAGKETQYF.

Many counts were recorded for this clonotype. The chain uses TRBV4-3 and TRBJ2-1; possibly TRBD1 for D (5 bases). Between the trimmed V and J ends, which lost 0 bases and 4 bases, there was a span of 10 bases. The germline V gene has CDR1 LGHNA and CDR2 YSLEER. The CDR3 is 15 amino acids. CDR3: CASSQDTGKYNEQFF. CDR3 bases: TGCGCCAGCAGCCAAGATACAGGCAAATACAATGAGCAGTTCTTC.

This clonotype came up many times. The CDR3 loop reads CASSLVGAMAYEQYF. In DNA form, the CDR3 reads TGTGCCAGCAGTTTAGTTGGGGCCATGGCCTACGAGCAGTACTTC. The J gene is TRBJ2-7, the V gene TRBV27; D is possibly TRBD1 (5 bases). Trimming removed 2 bases from V and 2 bases from J, with 13 bases in between. The CDR3 is 15 residues long. Germline loops: CDR1 MNHEY, CDR2 SMNVEV (reference sequence).

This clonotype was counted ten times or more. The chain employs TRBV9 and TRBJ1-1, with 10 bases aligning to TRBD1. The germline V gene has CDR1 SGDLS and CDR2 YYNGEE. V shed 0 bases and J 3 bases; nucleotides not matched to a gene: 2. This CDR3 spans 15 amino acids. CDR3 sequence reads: CASSVGTGGYTEAFF. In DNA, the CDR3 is TGTGCCAGCAGCGTAGGGACAGGGGGGTACACTGAAGCTTTCTTT.

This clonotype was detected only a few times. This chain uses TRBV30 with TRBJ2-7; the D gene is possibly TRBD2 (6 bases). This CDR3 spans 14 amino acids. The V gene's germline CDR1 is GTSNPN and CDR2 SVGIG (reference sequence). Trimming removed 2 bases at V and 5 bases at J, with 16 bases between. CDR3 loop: CAWSRGAGPNEQYF. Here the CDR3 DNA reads TGTGCCTGGAGTCGCGGGGCCGGTCCCAACGAGCAGTACTTC.

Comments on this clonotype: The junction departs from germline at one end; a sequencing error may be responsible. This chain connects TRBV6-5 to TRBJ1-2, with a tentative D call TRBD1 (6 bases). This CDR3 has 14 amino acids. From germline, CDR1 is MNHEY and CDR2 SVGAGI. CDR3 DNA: TGTGCCTGCAGCCCCCCAGGGGACTCTAGTGGCTACACCTTC. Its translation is CACSPPGDSSGYTF.

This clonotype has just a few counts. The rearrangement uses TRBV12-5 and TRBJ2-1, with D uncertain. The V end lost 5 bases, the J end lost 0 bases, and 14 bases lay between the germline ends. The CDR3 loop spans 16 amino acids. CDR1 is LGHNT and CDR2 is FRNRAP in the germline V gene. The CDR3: CASGPDPINSYNEQFF. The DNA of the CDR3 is TGTGCTAGTGGTCCGGACCCTATTAACTCCTACAATGAGCAGTTCTTC. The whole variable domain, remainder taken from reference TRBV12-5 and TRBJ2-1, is DARVTQTPRHKVTEMGQEVTMRCQPILGHNTVFWYRQTMMQGLELLAYFRNRAPLDDSGMPKDRFSAEMPDATLATLKIQPSEPRDSAVYFCASGPDPINSYNEQFFGPGTRLTVL.

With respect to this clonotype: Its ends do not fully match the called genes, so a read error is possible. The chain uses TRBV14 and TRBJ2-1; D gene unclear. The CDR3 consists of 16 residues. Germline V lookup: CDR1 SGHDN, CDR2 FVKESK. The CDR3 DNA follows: TGTGGCAGCAGCCAAGGCGTTGATCGGGCAAACAATGAGCAGTTCTTC. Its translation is CGSSQGVDRANNEQFF.

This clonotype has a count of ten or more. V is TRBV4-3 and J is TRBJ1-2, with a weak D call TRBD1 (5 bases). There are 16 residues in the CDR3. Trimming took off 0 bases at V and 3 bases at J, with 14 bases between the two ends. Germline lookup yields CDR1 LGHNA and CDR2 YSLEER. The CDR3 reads CASSQDWGTVDYGYTF. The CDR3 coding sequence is TGCGCCAGCAGCCAAGATTGGGGGACGGTCGACTATGGCTACACCTTC.